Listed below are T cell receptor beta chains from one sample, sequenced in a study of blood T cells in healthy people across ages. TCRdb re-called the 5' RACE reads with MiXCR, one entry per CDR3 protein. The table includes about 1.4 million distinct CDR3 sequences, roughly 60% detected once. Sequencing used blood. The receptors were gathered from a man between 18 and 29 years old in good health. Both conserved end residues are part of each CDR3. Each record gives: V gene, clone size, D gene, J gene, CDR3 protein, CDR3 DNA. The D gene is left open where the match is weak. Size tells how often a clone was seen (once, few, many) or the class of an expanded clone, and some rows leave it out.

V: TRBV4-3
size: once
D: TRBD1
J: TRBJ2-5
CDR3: CASSQATGSPGTQYF
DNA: TGCGCCAGCAGCCAAGCGACAGGGTCCCCAGGGACCCAGTACTTC

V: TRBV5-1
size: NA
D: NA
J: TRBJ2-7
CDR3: CASSDRDASYEQYF
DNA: TGCGCCAGCAGCGACCGGGACGCATCCTACGAGCAGTACTTC

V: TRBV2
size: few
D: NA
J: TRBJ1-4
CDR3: CASSTPTSMKLFF
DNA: TGTGCCAGCAGCACCCCAACCTCGATGAAACTGTTTTTT

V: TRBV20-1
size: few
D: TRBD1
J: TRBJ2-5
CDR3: CSARGRDRPSQETQYF
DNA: TGCAGTGCTAGAGGCCGGGACAGACCCTCACAAGAGACCCAGTACTTC

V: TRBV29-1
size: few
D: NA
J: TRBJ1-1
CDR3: CSVVTWDTEAFF
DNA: TGCAGCGTCGTTACTTGGGACACTGAAGCTTTCTTT

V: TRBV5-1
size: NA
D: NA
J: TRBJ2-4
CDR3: CASSTRYF
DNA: TGCGCCAGCAGCACGAGGTACTTC

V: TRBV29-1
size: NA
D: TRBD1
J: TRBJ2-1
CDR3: CSAKGEIDRDNNEQFF
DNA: TGCAGCGCGAAAGGGGAAATAGACAGGGACAACAATGAGCAGTTCTTC

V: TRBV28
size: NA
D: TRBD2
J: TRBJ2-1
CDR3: CASSLLLAGEKQFF
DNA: TGTGCCAGCAGTTTACTTCTAGCGGGGGAGAAGCAGTTCTTC

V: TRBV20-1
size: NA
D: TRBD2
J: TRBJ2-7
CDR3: CSASGRGYEQYF
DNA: TGCAGTGCTAGCGGGAGGGGGTACGAGCAGTACTTC

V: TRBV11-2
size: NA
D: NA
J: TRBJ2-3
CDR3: CASSLGRGRTDTQYF
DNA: TGTGCCAGCAGTTTAGGACGGGGACGGACAGATACGCAGTATTTT